This T cell receptor (beta chain) was captured in a study of blood T cell repertoires in COVID-19 (dated by TCRdb to the early 2020s). The study in broad terms: Samples covering the acute and convalescent phases of COVID-19 were provided by collaborators in the United States, Italy and Spain. The material from the prospective study consisted of cDNA or gDNA derived from T cells, B-cell-depleted T cells, or PBMCs. The dataset comprised deeply sampled blood TCRbeta repertoires from subjects exposed to, actively infected with, or recovered from COVID-19. The repertoires were released in a freely available public database meant as a resource for research on the immune response to SARS-CoV-2. Samples were obtained from the ongoing ImmuneRACE study (first 160 participants) and from 1,254 subjects provided by 6 global collaborators. The sample metadata nearly always contained a de-identified subject ID, COVID-19 status, age in years and sex. HLA class I and class II types, where available, came from metadata supplied by the sample provider rather than from assay-based typing.

What the work shows at the level of the full study, not this receptor alone: How much clinical and demographic metadata was included differed by source and by participant, and the metadata was provided uncurated.

Concerning this clone itself: Its antigen is still unknown. The sample holds no much larger clone one base away, and base qualities are not on file.

The CDR3 contains 13 residues, cysteine and phenylalanine counted. CDR3 DNA is the only sequence kept; it has 39 bases, read in frame from the first base. V is pared back by 3 bases and J by 2 bases, with 7 bases lying between the germline termini. TCRbeta CDR3 regions were amplified from genomic DNA by means of the immunoSEQ Assay, a bias-controlled multiplex PCR. Processing in the source paper ran as follows. Within the assay, amplification of reference gene primers was used to estimate how many nucleated cells each sample contained. To quantify the absolute abundance of each unique TCRbeta CDR3 rearrangement, sequence reads were collapsed and filtered. For each sample, productive Simpson clonality was calculated by taking the square root of Simpson's diversity index across productive rearrangements. TCRdb carries this immuneACCESS record with in-frame sequences only. Its versions omit some clonotypes, under half of them owing to an unresolved V gene in the studies checked, with the rest unexplained. That table gives V, J and clone size, and the DNA gave D and trimming. The sample profile shows 300,000 to 400,000 clones; roughly 85% of them were found once. The top ten clones comprise approximately 7.5% of the sample.

The collaborating institutions used their own protocols to collect whole blood in K2EDTA tubes. For TCRbeta analysis, collaborators shipped samples in one of three forms: frozen whole blood, isolated PBMCs, or DNA extracted from either of those sample types. The sample consisted of peripheral blood. This clonotype was sampled from a human donor in a cohort sampled during active COVID-19. The rearranged chain carries TRBV12-3 or TRBV12-4 and TRBJ1-2, with no confident D gene call. The DNA is as follows: TGTGCCAGCAGTTTGAACAGAAACTATGGCTACACCTTC. Translation gives CASSLNRNYGYTF.